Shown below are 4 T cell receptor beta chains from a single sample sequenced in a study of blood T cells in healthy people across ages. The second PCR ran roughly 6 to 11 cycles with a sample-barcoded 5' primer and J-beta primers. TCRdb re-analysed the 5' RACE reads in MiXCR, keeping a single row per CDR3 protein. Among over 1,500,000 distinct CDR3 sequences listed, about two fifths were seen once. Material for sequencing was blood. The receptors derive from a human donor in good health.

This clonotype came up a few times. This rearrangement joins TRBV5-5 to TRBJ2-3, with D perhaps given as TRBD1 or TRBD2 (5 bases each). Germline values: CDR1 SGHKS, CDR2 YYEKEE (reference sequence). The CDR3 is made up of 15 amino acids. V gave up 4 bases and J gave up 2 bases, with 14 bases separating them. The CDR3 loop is CASSQSGAFTDTQYF. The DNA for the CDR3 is TGTGCCAGCAGCCAATCCGGGGCTTTCACAGATACGCAGTATTTT.

CDR3 coding DNA: TGTGCCAGCAGGGCGAACAGAGGGCGCACAGATGTGGAATATTTT. Its translation: CASRANRGRTDVEYF. This sequence joins TRBV12-3 or TRBV12-4 and TRBJ2-3, with a tentative D call TRBD2 (5 bases). This CDR3 comprises 15 residues. Trimming stripped 6 bases from V and 15 bases from J, with 28 bases between.

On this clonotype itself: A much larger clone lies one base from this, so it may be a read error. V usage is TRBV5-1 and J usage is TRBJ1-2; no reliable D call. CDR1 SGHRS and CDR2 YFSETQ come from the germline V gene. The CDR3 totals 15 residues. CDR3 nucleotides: TGCGCCAGCAGCTTGGTACAGCCACCTAACTATGGCCACACCTTC. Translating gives CASSLVQPPNYGHTF.

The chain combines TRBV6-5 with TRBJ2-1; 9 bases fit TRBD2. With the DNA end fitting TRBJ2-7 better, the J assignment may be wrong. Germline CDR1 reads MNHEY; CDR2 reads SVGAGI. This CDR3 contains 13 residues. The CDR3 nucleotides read TGTGCCAGCAAGGCGGGGGGGCGCAATGAGCAGTACTTC. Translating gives CASKAGGRNEQYF.